This TCR beta chain emerged from a study of identical twins. From the 5' RACE reads, TCRdb called clonotypes with MiXCR, one entry per CDR3 protein. The data contain hundreds of thousands of distinct CDR3 sequences, about 12% of them singletons. Study observations and caveats: Abundant cord blood beta clonotypes carried fewer insertions; memory repertoires showed none.

Note on this clonotype: Its antigen is unidentified.

Healthy Caucasian donors formed the entire cohort. These data were likewise used in another study, on yellow fever vaccine responses in identical twins.

The sample taken for sequencing was CD8+ T cells sorted from blood. This clonotype originated in a woman aged 18-30 years in good health.

CDR3 sequence reads: CASGQGDNEQFF. The CDR3, as DNA: TGTGCCAGCGGACAGGGGGACAATGAGCAGTTCTTC. The chain employs TRBV11-2 and TRBJ2-1; 10 bases fit TRBD1. V was pared by 8 bases and J by 5 bases, with 0 bases of the junction left unmatched. The CDR3 contains 12 residues. Germline CDR1 SGHAT, CDR2 FQNNGV.